This T cell receptor (beta chain) was documented in a study of blood T cell repertoires in COVID-19. About the study: Italy, Spain and the United States were the sources of the convalescent and acute COVID-19 samples. From T cells, B-cell-depleted T cells, or PBMCs came the material, which was cDNA or gDNA.

This CDR3 contains 13 residues. Trimming left V 4 bases short and J 6 bases short, with 9 bases between. Germline lookup yields CDR1 KGHDR and CDR2 SFDVKD. Source study methods: Nucleated cell number was recorded as an estimate derived from reference gene primer amplification. Repertoires were generated with immunoSEQ multiplex PCR, while TCRdb's copy carries only in-frame clones and drops some. The DNA was the basis for D and trimming; V, J and clone size are from that table. The repertoire holds around 250,000 clones, 85% to 90% seen once, with 4% to 5% in the top ten. The J gene is TRBJ1-5, the V gene TRBV24-1; tentatively, D is TRBD1 (5 bases). Sequencing was done on a sample of peripheral blood. This TCR was recovered from a middle-aged woman who had recovered from COVID-19. CDR3 bases: TGTGCCACCAGTGAGCAGGGAGGTCAGCCCCAGCATTTT. Protein sequence: CATSEQGGQPQHF.